The entry below describes one TCR beta chain. Its antigen is currently unknown. The data belong to a study of T cell repertoires in cytomegalovirus infection. Germline CDR1 is MGHRA and CDR2 is YSYEKL. V was clipped by 4 bases and J by 5 bases; unmatched bases: 8. The CDR3 contains 15 residues. One entry per CDR3 protein results from TCRdb running MiXCR on the reads. The sample holds about 78,000 distinct CDR3 sequences; 35% to 50% are singletons and the top ten take 80% to 95%. The chain joins TRBV4-1 to TRBJ1-1; 9 bases agree with TRBD1. This TCR came from a human donor in good health (CMV status not recorded). Some clones in this sample may be carry-over from other donors' samples. The sequencing here drew on CD8+ T cells from cultured PBMCs, taken from culture after CMV antigen stimulation. In nucleotides, the CDR3 is TGCGCCAGCAGCCTTTCCGGGACAGGGTCTACTGAAGCTTTCTTT. Its translation: CASSLSGTGSTEAFF.